This T cell receptor beta chain emerged from a study of T cells in Graves' hyperthyroidism and ophthalmopathy. Overall study findings and caveats: Ophthalmopathy, which appeared later, was predicted by the model a median around 6.5 months before onset.

Note on this clonotype: Antigen specificity is unknown.

The ends lost 3 bases at V and 14 bases at J; junction bases unmatched: 11. CDR1 GTSNPN and CDR2 SVGIG come from the germline V gene (reference sequence). The CDR3 is 13 amino acids. The investigators amplified TCR beta CDR3 regions from RNA transcripts. Researchers ran a first-round RT-PCR on the TCR CDR3 using the HTBI primer set. MiXCR, run by TCRdb on the multiplex PCR reads, gives a single entry per CDR3 protein. The sample yields 450,000 to 650,000 distinct CDR3 sequences, 14% seen once. Uncontrolled infection, other autoimmune disease, pregnancy or lactation barred patients from enrollment. The PBMCs were taken from around 9 ml of fresh peripheral blood.

V and J are TRBV30 and TRBJ1-5, with 9 bases identical to TRBD1. The clonotype comes from a young woman with Graves' ophthalmopathy. Sequencing was done on a sample of blood. Written as DNA, the CDR3 is TGTGCCTGGAGCCCCAACCGGGACAGGGAGGAGCATTTT. Amino acid sequence: CAWSPNRDREEHF.